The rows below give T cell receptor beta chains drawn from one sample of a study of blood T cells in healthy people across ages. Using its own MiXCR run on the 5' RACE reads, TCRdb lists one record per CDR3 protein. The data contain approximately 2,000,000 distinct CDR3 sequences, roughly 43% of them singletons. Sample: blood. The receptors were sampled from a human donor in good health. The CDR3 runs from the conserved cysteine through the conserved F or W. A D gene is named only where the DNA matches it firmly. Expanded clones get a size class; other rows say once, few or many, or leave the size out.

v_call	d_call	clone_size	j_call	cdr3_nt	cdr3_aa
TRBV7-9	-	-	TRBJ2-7	TGTGCCAGCAGCTTATATAAGGACTTGTACTCCGGCGAGCAGTACTTC	CASSLYKDLYSGEQYF
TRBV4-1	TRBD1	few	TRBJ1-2	TGCGCCAGCAGCCACCGGACAGGGGAGGGTGGCTACACCTTC	CASSHRTGEGGYTF
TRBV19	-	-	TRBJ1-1	TGTGCCAGTTTCCCCGGGACACTGAACACTGAAGCTTTCTTT	CASFPGTLNTEAFF
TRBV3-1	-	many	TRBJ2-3	TGTGCCAGCACGGATTCTGATACGCAGTATTTT	CASTDSDTQYF
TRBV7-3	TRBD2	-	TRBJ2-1	TGTGCCAGCAGCCAAGATTCCTTAGCGGGGGGGCCCCGTGAGCAGTTCTTC	CASSQDSLAGGPREQFF
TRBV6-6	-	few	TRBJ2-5	TGTGCCAGCATGATCTCAAGGGAGACCCAGTACTTC	CASMISRETQYF
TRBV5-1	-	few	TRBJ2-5	TGCGCCAGCAGCCCGGAGGGACAGTCGGCGGGGGAGCAGTACTTC	CASSPEGQSAGEQYF
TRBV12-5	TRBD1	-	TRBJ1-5	TGTGCTAGTGGTTTGGTACAAGACGGGACAGTTCCTAGCAATCAGCCCCAGCATTTT	CASGLVQDGTVPSNQPQHF
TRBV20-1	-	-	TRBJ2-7	TGCAGTGCCGCTGTAGTCCACGAGCAGTACTTC	CSAAVVHEQYF
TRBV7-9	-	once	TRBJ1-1	TGTGCCAGCAGCACCCAACAGGGCAACACTGAAGCTTTCTTT	CASSTQQGNTEAFF